The rows below give T cell receptor beta chains drawn from one sample of a study of cytomegalovirus exposure and HLA in healthy donors. This table comes from immunoSEQ multiplex PCR, and its TCRdb copy is limited to in-frame clones, with some not included. The sample comprises 130,000 to 150,000 clones, 75% to 80% of which are singletons, and under 3% rests with the top ten. The sample consisted of PBMCs. All receptors derive from a man aged 40-49 years in good health and CMV-seropositive. CDR3s include the opening cysteine and the closing phenylalanine or tryptophan. D genes are given only for firm matches. The size of a clone is reported for some rows only, either as once, few or many, or as a class for expanded clones.

D gene: TRBD2; clone size: NA; J gene: TRBJ2-1; V gene: TRBV27; CDR3 DNA: TGTGCCAGCAGTTCTAGCGGGACCTCCTACAATGAGCAGTTCTTC; CDR3 protein: CASSSSGTSYNEQFF
D gene: NA; clone size: NA; J gene: TRBJ2-5; V gene: TRBV7-3; CDR3 DNA: TGTGCCAGCAGCTTAATGTCCGGGGAGACCCAGTACTTC; CDR3 protein: CASSLMSGETQYF
D gene: TRBD1; clone size: NA; J gene: TRBJ1-1; V gene: TRBV6-1; CDR3 DNA: TGTGCCAGCAGCGCAGGGGGCCACACTGAAGCTTTCTTT; CDR3 protein: CASSAGGHTEAFF
D gene: TRBD2; clone size: NA; J gene: TRBJ2-1; V gene: TRBV5-6; CDR3 DNA: TGTGCCAGCAGCTTGTCCGGGACTAGCGTTTACAATGAGCAGTTCTTC; CDR3 protein: CASSLSGTSVYNEQFF
D gene: NA; clone size: NA; J gene: TRBJ1-5; V gene: TRBV18; CDR3 DNA: TGTGCCAGCTCACCATCCAGGGACTACAATCAGCCCCAGCATTTT; CDR3 protein: CASSPSRDYNQPQHF
D gene: TRBD1; clone size: few; J gene: TRBJ1-5; V gene: TRBV28; CDR3 DNA: TGTGCCAGCAGACCGGGGACAGGGGGTTATCAGCCCCAGCATTTT; CDR3 protein: CASRPGTGGYQPQHF
D gene: TRBD1; clone size: few; J gene: TRBJ1-1; V gene: TRBV18; CDR3 DNA: TGTGCCAGCTCACCCCAGGGGGGCACTGAAGCTTTCTTT; CDR3 protein: CASSPQGGTEAFF
D gene: NA; clone size: NA; J gene: TRBJ2-2; V gene: TRBV19; CDR3 DNA: TGTGCCAGTAGTATTAGAAGAGGCGGGGAGCTGTTTTTT; CDR3 protein: CASSIRRGGELFF
D gene: NA; clone size: NA; J gene: TRBJ1-6; V gene: TRBV7-2; CDR3 DNA: TGTGCCAGCAGCCAAGAATTCTCTAGGTCACCCCTCCACTTT; CDR3 protein: CASSQEFSRSPLHF
D gene: TRBD2; clone size: NA; J gene: TRBJ2-7; V gene: TRBV6-6; CDR3 DNA: TGTGCCAGCAGCGCGACTAGCGGGTTATACGAGCAGTACTTC; CDR3 protein: CASSATSGLYEQYF
D gene: TRBD2; clone size: NA; J gene: TRBJ2-3; V gene: TRBV30; CDR3 DNA: TGTGCCTGGAGGGCTAGCGGGAGGCTTTTAGATACGCAGTATTTT; CDR3 protein: CAWRASGRLLDTQYF
D gene: TRBD2; clone size: NA; J gene: TRBJ2-4; V gene: TRBV30; CDR3 DNA: TGTGCCTGGAGCCCCGAGGGGAGGGCTCAGTACTTC; CDR3 protein: CAWSPEGRAQYF
D gene: TRBD2; clone size: few; J gene: TRBJ2-7; V gene: TRBV14; CDR3 DNA: TGTGCCAGCAGTCCCGGGACTAGCGCCTTGGACGAGCAGTACTTC; CDR3 protein: CASSPGTSALDEQYF
D gene: NA; clone size: NA; J gene: TRBJ2-3; V gene: TRBV20-1; CDR3 DNA: TGCAGTGCTAAAAATCCCAATCCGTATTTT; CDR3 protein: CSAKNPNPYF
D gene: TRBD1; clone size: few; J gene: TRBJ1-4; V gene: TRBV28; CDR3 DNA: TGTGCCAGCATCACAGGGGGTACTAATGAAAAACTGTTTTTT; CDR3 protein: CASITGGTNEKLFF
D gene: NA; clone size: NA; J gene: TRBJ2-5; V gene: TRBV5-8; CDR3 DNA: TGTGCCAGCAGCTTGGGACTAGGGGTGAGGCAAGAGACCCAGTACTTC; CDR3 protein: CASSLGLGVRQETQYF
D gene: TRBD1; clone size: NA; J gene: TRBJ1-1; V gene: TRBV14; CDR3 DNA: TGTGCCAGCAGCCCCCCAGGGGGCTACACTGAAGCTTTCTTT; CDR3 protein: CASSPPGGYTEAFF
D gene: NA; clone size: NA; J gene: TRBJ2-3; V gene: TRBV30; CDR3 DNA: TGTGCCTGGAGTGTACGGCGGGATTTCACAGATACGCAGTATTTT; CDR3 protein: CAWSVRRDFTDTQYF
D gene: TRBD2; clone size: NA; J gene: TRBJ2-3; V gene: TRBV5-1; CDR3 DNA: TGCGCCAGCAGCTCCCTCGGACTAGCGGGAGACACAGATACGCAGTATTTT; CDR3 protein: CASSSLGLAGDTDTQYF
D gene: TRBD2; clone size: few; J gene: TRBJ2-7; V gene: TRBV11-3; CDR3 DNA: TGTGCCAGCAGCCCCTCTAGCGGGAGGGCCGACGAGCAGTACTTC; CDR3 protein: CASSPSSGRADEQYF
D gene: NA; clone size: NA; J gene: TRBJ2-1; V gene: TRBV15; CDR3 DNA: TGTGCCACCAGCAGTCTTTTGCAGCTAGGACGGACTCCCCCGAATGAGCAGTTCTTC; CDR3 protein: CATSSLLQLGRTPPNEQFF
D gene: NA; clone size: NA; J gene: TRBJ1-5; V gene: TRBV25-1; CDR3 DNA: TGTGCCAGCAGTCCAAAATCGGGGAGCAATCAGCCCCAGCATTTT; CDR3 protein: CASSPKSGSNQPQHF